This T cell receptor beta chain is from a study of blood T cell repertoires in COVID-19. Study-wide context: Some COVID-19 samples were acute and others convalescent; all came from the United States, Italy and Spain. PBMCs, B-cell-depleted T cells, or T cells provided the cDNA or gDNA that made up the material.

Produced via immunoSEQ multiplex PCR; TCRdb's table is partial and in-frame only. This repertoire shows almost 500,000 clones, more than 85% found once; its top ten account for around 7.9%. The CDR3 runs to 16 residues. In germline, CDR1 is LNHNV, CDR2 YYDKDF (reference sequence). J lost 4 bases, V lost 0 bases, and 5 bases had no gene match. The participants were between about 18 and 90 years old and came from 24 US areas. This receptor was obtained from an older woman who had recovered from COVID-19. V gene TRBV15 combines with J gene TRBJ2-5; TRBD2 agrees at 10 bases. The source material was PBMCs or T cells enriched from blood (not recorded which). In nucleotides, the CDR3 is TGTGCCACCAGCAGAGACCCTAGCGGGGGCGGAGAGACCCAGTACTTC. This encodes CATSRDPSGGGETQYF.